Sequencing of this T cell receptor (beta chain) was carried out in a study of identical twins. The study, taken as a whole, reports: For cord blood, abundant beta clonotypes had fewer insertions, unlike memory repertoires, which showed none. Findings depended on cross-sectional statistics rather than tracking the same donors.

One entry per CDR3 protein results from TCRdb running MiXCR on the 5' RACE reads. Altogether hundreds of thousands of distinct CDR3 sequences are present, about 12% being singletons, with the ten largest covering 1.5% to 2%. As regards this clonotype: As yet, its antigen is unknown.

This CDR3 is built from 16 residues. Trimming took 5 bases from V and 7 from J; bases not matched to a gene: 14. Per the germline V gene, CDR1 is SGHTA and CDR2 is FQGTGA. Healthy Caucasians made up all donors. The sample was also reused in another study, on yellow fever vaccine responses in identical twins.

This sequence originates from a woman aged 18-35 years in good health. The chain has TRBV7-3 and TRBJ2-1; 7 positions match TRBD2. Input material: PBMCs. The CDR3 region has the DNA TGTGCCAGCAGCGCTCGTTGGGCGGGAGTCGGGAATGAGCAGTTCTTC. Amino acid sequence: CASSARWAGVGNEQFF. Complete variable domain (other parts from reference TRBV7-3 and TRBJ2-1): GAGVSQTPSNKVTEKGKYVELRCDPISGHTALYWYRQSLGQGPEFLIYFQGTGAADDSGLPNDRFFAVRPEGSVSTLKIQRTERGDSAVYLCASSARWAGVGNEQFFGPGTRLTVL.